A selection of T cell receptor beta chains follows, all from one sample in a study of patients and donors after allogeneic stem cell transplantation. One entry per CDR3 protein results from TCRdb running MiXCR on the RT-PCR reads. The sample lists hundreds of thousands of distinct CDR3 sequences; more than 15% were seen once. The sequencing sample was made of blood, either unsorted or a sorted T cell fraction (not recorded which). The receptor set was obtained from a human donor who was either an allogeneic HSCT recipient or a stem cell or donor lymphocyte infusion donor (not recorded which). It is not recorded whose cells these are; they may come from a transplant donor. Both conserved end residues are trimmed from each CDR3.

TRBV24-1	TRBJ2-1	ATSDRVGEQF
TRBV12-3/TRBV12-4	TRBJ1-2	ASRGQLLNYGYT
TRBV18	TRBJ1-6	ASSPLGQGDDSPLH
TRBV12-3/TRBV12-4	TRBJ2-5	ASSLGGIGTQY
TRBV30	TRBJ1-4	AWNPGQGREKLF
TRBV15	TRBJ2-7	ATSGTGGWPYEQY
TRBV11-2	TRBJ1-1	ASSLYRCGRRSR
TRBV20-1	TRBJ2-1	SAPRGAGVSYNEQF
TRBV2	TRBJ2-7	ATQQDLPYEQY
TRBV12-3/TRBV12-4	TRBJ2-4	ASSLTTAKNIQY
TRBV5-1	TRBJ1-5	ASRPDRGDQPQH
TRBV29-1	TRBJ2-5	SVDGAGRGSETQY
TRBV15	TRBJ2-3	ATGAKNTDTQY
TRBV20-1	TRBJ1-6	SARARQGANSPLH
TRBV25-1	TRBJ1-1	ASSLRDRGLPYTEAF
TRBV2	TRBJ2-3	ASSEGRSYTQY
TRBV5-1	TRBJ2-2	ASSLTGTLNTGELF
TRBV5-1	TRBJ2-5	ASSSTEGGARETQY
TRBV5-1	TRBJ2-7	ASSPTGLGTYEQY
TRBV5-1	TRBJ1-2	ASSSWTANGYT
TRBV6-5	TRBJ2-7	ASSYSPGITYEQY
TRBV7-6	TRBJ2-1	ASSLGGRGTYNEQF
TRBV27	TRBJ2-1	ASRLLAGGKKPYNEQF
TRBV11-2	TRBJ2-1	ASSARWTSMVSVYNEQF
TRBV20-1	TRBJ1-1	SARETANTEAF
TRBV5-1	TRBJ1-1	ASSLSGGLFEAF